This entry lists 10 T cell receptor beta chains sequenced from one sample in a study of regulatory T cells in long-lasting Graves disease. Both iRepertoire HTBI primers and Arm-PCR of CDR3 regions were used to build the TCR beta libraries. Each CDR3 protein is one row after TCRdb ran MiXCR on the multiplex PCR reads. The sample consists of about 220,000 distinct CDR3 sequences, 15% to 20% of them appearing once. Sample time point: newly diagnosed GD, antithyroid drugs for less than 3 months. Preparation of the TCR library used RNA extracted from PBMCs. Separately, the same data were catalogued under a study of T cells in Graves' hyperthyroidism and ophthalmopathy.

The source was peripheral blood mononuclear cells (PBMCs), collected at new diagnosis, from a patient treated with antithyroid drugs. The receptors here all came from a woman between 25 and 40 years old with Graves disease.

Concerning this clonotype itself: A far bigger clonotype differs at one base, so this is likely a read error. The chain is built from TRBV20-1 and TRBJ2-7; 10 bases map to TRBD2. The germline V gene encodes CDR1 DFQATT and CDR2 SNEGSKA (reference sequence). The CDR3 length is 13 residues. The J segment lost 7 bases and the V segment lost 6 bases, leaving 9 bases of the junction unmatched. The CDR3 DNA sequence: TGCAGTGCCCCTAGCGGGAGCCGTCATGAGCAGTACTTC. Its translation is CSAPSGSRHEQYF.

A remark on this clonotype: This may arise from a read error, as a much more abundant clone is one base away. This sequence joins TRBV19 and TRBJ1-5; 7 bases agree with TRBD1. Germline V gene sequence: CDR1 LNHDA, CDR2 SQIVND (reference sequence). CDR3 length equals 16 residues. This CDR3 reads CANTLLGQAGNKPQHF. CDR3 nucleotide sequence: TGTGCCAATACGTTGCTTGGACAGGCTGGCAATAAGCCCCAGCATTTT.

The chain recombines TRBV12-3 or TRBV12-4 with TRBJ1-2, with D unresolved. Trimming removed 6 bases at V and 8 bases at J, with 13 bases between. The CDR3 contains 12 residues. In DNA form, the CDR3 reads TGTGCCAGCAGCCGTGGGTTAAGCGGCTACACCTTC. As protein: CASSRGLSGYTF.

This clonotype has a count of ten or more. The rearrangement links TRBV6-1 to TRBJ2-7; 8 bases are shared with TRBD1. CDR1 is MNHNS, CDR2 SASEGT, per germline. The length of the CDR3 is 14 residues. Trimming took 1 base from V and 3 from J; bases not matched to a gene: 2. The CDR3 DNA reads as TGTGCCAGCAGTGAAGGGACAGGGAGCTACGAGCAGTACTTC. Protein product: CASSEGTGSYEQYF.

This clonotype was seen many times. The chain joins TRBV6-2 or TRBV6-3 to TRBJ2-7, with a weak D call TRBD2 (6 bases). CDR3 size: 14 residues. V lost 2 bases, J lost 6 bases, and 14 bases lay in between. Germline values: CDR1 MNHEY, CDR2 SVGEGT. The CDR3 DNA reads TGTGCCAGCAGTTACGGTACAGGTAGCGGCGAGCAGTACTTC. Translation gives CASSYGTGSGEQYF.

Remarks on this clonotype: One base away lies a much larger clone, so this may be a sequencing read error. The chain joins TRBV27 to TRBJ2-4, with a tentative D call TRBD1 (5 bases). Germline assignment: CDR1 MNHEY and CDR2 SMNVEV (reference sequence). The CDR3 totals 17 residues. Trimming cost V 5 bases and J 0 bases, with 17 bases left between them. Here the CDR3 reads CASSDLMGHLAKNIQYF. CDR3 in DNA: TGTGCCAGCAGTGATTTGATGGGGCATTTAGCCAAAAACATTCAGTACTTC.

For this clonotype: It is likely a read error: a sequence one base away is far more abundant. V gene TRBV6-9 combines with J gene TRBJ2-1, with D possibly matching TRBD2 (6 bases). The germline gives CDR1 MNHGY, CDR2 SVAAGI. This CDR3 has 18 amino acids. V dropped 4 bases and J dropped 2 bases, with 21 bases sitting between them. The CDR3 DNA sequence: TGTGCCAGCAGTTTCTCCAGTGTAACGGGAGTAACCTACAATGAGCAGTTCTTC. Its protein is CASSFSSVTGVTYNEQFF.

This clonotype has ten or more counts. The J gene is TRBJ1-6, the V gene TRBV7-8, with D tentatively TRBD1 (5 bases). The CDR3 length is 16 residues. Germline-derived CDR1 and CDR2 are SGHVS and FQNEAQ. Trimming removed 5 bases at V and 7 bases at J, with 18 bases between. The chain's CDR3 is CASSPRTGLGNSPLHF. CDR3 bases: TGTGCCAGCAGCCCCCGTACGGGGCTTGGGAATTCACCCCTCCACTTT.

This clonotype was observed at least ten times. This chain uses TRBV28 with TRBJ2-1; possibly TRBD1 for D (6 bases). This CDR3 has 15 residues. CDR1 is MDHEN and CDR2 is SYDVKM in the germline V gene. V lost 9 bases to trimming and J lost 1 base, with 16 bases between them. The CDR3 protein is CASVHGQWSYNEQFF. DNA of the CDR3: TGTGCCAGTGTTCACGGACAGTGGTCCTACAATGAGCAGTTCTTC.

This clonotype has only a few counts. A far larger clone is one base from this, pointing to a likely read error. The chain joins TRBV6-2 or TRBV6-3 to TRBJ1-6; D not resolved. This CDR3 is built from 18 residues. CDR1 is MNHEY, CDR2 SVGEGT, per germline. The germline V and J ends were trimmed by 0 bases and 0 bases, with 12 bases remaining between them. The chain's CDR3 is CASSYSRRGSSYNSPLHF. CDR3 bases: TGTGCCAGCAGTTACTCGAGGAGAGGGAGCTCCTATAATTCACCCCTCCACTTT.